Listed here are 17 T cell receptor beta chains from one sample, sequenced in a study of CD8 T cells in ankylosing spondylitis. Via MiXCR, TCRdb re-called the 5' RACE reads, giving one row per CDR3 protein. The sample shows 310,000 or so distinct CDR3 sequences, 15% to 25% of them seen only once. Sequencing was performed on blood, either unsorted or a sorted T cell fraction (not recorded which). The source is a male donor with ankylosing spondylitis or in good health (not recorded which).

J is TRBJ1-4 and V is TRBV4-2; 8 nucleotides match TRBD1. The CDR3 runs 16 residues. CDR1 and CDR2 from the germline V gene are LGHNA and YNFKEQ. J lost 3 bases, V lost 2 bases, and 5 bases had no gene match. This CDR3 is CASSQPDREANEKLFF. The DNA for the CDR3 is TGTGCCAGCAGCCAACCGGACAGGGAGGCTAATGAAAAACTGTTTTTT.

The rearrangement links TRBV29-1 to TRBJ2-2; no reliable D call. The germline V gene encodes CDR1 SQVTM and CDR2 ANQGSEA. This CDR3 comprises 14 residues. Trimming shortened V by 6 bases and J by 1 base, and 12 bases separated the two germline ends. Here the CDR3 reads CSVGRLENTGELFF. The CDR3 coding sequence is TGCAGCGTGGGAAGACTTGAGAACACCGGGGAGCTGTTTTTT.

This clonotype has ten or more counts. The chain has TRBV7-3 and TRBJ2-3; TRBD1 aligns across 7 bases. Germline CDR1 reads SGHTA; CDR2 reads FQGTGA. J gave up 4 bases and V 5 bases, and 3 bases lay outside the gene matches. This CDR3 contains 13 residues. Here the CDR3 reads CASSPTGADTQYF. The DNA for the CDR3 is TGTGCCAGCAGCCCCACAGGGGCAGATACGCAGTATTTT. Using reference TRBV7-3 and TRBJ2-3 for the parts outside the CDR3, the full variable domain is GAGVSQTPSNKVTEKGKYVELRCDPISGHTALYWYRQSLGQGPEFLIYFQGTGAADDSGLPNDRFFAVRPEGSVSTLKIQRTERGDSAVYLCASSPTGADTQYFGPGTRLTVL.

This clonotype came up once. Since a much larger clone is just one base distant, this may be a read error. The CDR3 loop is CASSFDRNYSYTF. For the CDR3, the DNA is TGTGCCAGCAGTTTCGACAGGAACTATAGCTACACCTTC. The chain uses TRBV12-3 or TRBV12-4 and TRBJ1-2, with a tentative D call TRBD1 (6 bases). The CDR3 length is 13 residues.

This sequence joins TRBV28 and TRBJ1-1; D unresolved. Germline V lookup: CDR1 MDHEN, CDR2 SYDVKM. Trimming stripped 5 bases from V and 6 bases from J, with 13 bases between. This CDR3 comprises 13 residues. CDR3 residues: CASSGGNEPEAFF. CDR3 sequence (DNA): TGTGCCAGCAGTGGAGGGAATGAACCTGAAGCTTTCTTT.

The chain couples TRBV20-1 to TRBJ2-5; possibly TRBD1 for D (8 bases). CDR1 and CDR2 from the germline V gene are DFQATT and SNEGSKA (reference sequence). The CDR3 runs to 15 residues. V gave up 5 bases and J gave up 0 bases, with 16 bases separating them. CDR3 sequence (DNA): TGCAGTGCTCACACAGGGGGAGGGTACCAAGAGACCCAGTACTTC. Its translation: CSAHTGGGYQETQYF.

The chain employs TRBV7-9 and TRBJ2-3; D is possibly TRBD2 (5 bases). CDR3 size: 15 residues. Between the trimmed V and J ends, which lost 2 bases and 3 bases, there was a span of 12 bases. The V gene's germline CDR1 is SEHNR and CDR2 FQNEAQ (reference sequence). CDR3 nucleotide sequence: TGTGCCAGCAGCTTAAGCGGCCCCGGTACAGATACGCAGTATTTT. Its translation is CASSLSGPGTDTQYF.

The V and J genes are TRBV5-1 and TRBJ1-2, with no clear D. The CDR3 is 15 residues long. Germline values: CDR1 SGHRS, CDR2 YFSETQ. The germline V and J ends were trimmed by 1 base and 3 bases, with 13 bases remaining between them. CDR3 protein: CASSLYETTDYGYTF. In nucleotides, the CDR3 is TGCGCCAGCAGCTTGTACGAGACAACGGACTATGGCTACACCTTC.

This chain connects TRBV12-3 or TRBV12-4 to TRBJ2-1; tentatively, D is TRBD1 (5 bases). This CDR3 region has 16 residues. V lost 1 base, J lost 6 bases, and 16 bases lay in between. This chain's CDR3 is CASSLGGSLSVNEQFF. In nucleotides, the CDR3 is TGTGCCAGCAGTTTAGGGGGCTCTTTGAGCGTCAATGAGCAGTTCTTC.

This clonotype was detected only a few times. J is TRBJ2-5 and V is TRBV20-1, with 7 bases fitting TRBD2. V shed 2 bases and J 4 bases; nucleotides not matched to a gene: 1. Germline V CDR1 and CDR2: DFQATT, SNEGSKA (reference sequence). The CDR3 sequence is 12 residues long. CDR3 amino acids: CSARSGAETQYF. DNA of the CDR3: TGCAGTGCTAGAAGCGGGGCAGAGACCCAGTACTTC.

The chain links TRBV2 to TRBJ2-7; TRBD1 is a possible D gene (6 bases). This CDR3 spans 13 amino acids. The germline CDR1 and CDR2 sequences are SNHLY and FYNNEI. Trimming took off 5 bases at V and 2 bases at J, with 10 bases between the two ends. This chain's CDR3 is CASSKGGTYEQYV. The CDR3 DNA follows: TGTGCCAGCAGTAAAGGGGGAACCTACGAGCAGTACGTC.

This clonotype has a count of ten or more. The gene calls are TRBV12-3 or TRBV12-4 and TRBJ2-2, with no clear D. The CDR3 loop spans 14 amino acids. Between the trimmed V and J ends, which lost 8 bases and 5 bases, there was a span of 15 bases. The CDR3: CASWVNPITGELFF. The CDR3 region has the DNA TGTGCCAGCTGGGTCAACCCGATAACCGGGGAGCTGTTTTTT.

CDR3 residues: CASSPRRLNTEAFF. The DNA for the CDR3 is TGTGCCAGCAGCCCTAGGAGGTTGAACACTGAAGCTTTCTTT. The chain combines TRBV12-3 or TRBV12-4 with TRBJ1-1; D not certain. The ends were cut back, 6 bases at V and 0 bases at J, with 11 bases in the middle. This CDR3 contains 14 residues.

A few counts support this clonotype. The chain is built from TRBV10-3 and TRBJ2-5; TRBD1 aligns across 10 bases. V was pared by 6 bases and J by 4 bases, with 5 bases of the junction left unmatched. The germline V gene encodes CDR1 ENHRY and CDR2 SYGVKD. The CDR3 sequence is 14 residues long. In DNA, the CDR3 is TGTGCCATCAGCCGGGACAGGGGTAGAGAGACCCAGTACTTC. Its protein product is CAISRDRGRETQYF.

DNA of the CDR3: TGCAGTGCTAGTCGCCTAGCGGGACAGTACCAAGAGACCCAGTACTTC. It specifies CSASRLAGQYQETQYF. The chain uses TRBV20-1 and TRBJ2-5; 9 bases match TRBD2. CDR1 and CDR2 from the germline V gene are DFQATT and SNEGSKA (reference sequence). CDR3 length: 16 residues. Trimming removed 3 bases from V and 0 bases from J; junction bases left unmatched: 8.

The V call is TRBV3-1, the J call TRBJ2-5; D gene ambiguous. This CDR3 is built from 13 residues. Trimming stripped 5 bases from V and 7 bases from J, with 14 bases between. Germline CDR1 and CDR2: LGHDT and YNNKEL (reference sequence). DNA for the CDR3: TGTGCCAGCAGCACCACCCAGGATGCGACCCAGTACTTC. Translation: CASSTTQDATQYF.

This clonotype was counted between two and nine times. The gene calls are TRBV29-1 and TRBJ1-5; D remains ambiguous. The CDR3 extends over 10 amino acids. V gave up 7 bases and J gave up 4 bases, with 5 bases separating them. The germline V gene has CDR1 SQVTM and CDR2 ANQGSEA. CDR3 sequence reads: CSAWNQPQHF. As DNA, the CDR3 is TGCAGCGCCTGGAATCAGCCCCAGCATTTT.